The 32 T cell receptor beta chains presented below share a single source sample, sequenced in a study of blood T cell repertoires in COVID-19. Assay used: immunoSEQ multiplex PCR; TCRdb lists only in-frame clones, some missing. Of 250,000 to 300,000 clones detected, more than 80% appear once; the ten largest clones hold 0.9% to 1.2%. The sequenced sample was PBMCs or T cells enriched from blood (not recorded which). These receptors all come from a woman in her 30s who had recovered from COVID-19.

With regard to this clone: The sample carries other DNA sequences with the same CDR3. The chain joins TRBV28 to TRBJ1-3; D might be TRBD1 (5 bases). Germline V gene lookup returns CDR1 MDHEN and CDR2 SYDVKM. The length of the CDR3 is 14 residues. Trimming removed 4 bases at V and 2 bases at J, with 9 bases between. CDR3 coding DNA: TGTGCCAGCAGTTCATCAGGGACTGGAAACACCATATATTTT. Encoded protein: CASSSSGTGNTIYF.

The chain links TRBV6-5 to TRBJ2-7; 13 bases line up with TRBD2. The CDR3 runs to 14 residues. With V trimmed by 10 bases and J by 2 bases, 5 bases remained unmatched. Germline lookup yields CDR1 MNHEY and CDR2 SVGAGI. The CDR3 nucleotides read TGTGCCACCCCGGGACTAGCGGGACCCTACGAGCAGTACTTC. Its protein is CATPGLAGPYEQYF.

V gene TRBV15 combines with J gene TRBJ1-4; 8 bases agree with TRBD1. Germline CDR1 LNHNV, CDR2 YYDKDF (reference sequence). The CDR3 extends over 13 amino acids. With V trimmed by 9 bases and J by 7 bases, 7 bases remained unmatched. Here the CDR3 DNA reads TGTGCCACAGGACAGGGATTGAGTGAAAAACTGTTTTTT. Translating it yields CATGQGLSEKLFF.

This chain connects TRBV28 to TRBJ1-5; TRBD1 matches at 8 bases. The CDR3 spans 16 residues. Germline assignment: CDR1 MDHEN and CDR2 SYDVKM. With 2 bases clipped from V and 7 bases from J, the junction kept 10 bases outside the gene matches. The CDR3: CASSLQGQAAGQPQHF. The CDR3 DNA sequence: TGTGCCAGCAGTTTACAGGGACAGGCGGCAGGACAGCCCCAGCATTTT. Full variable domain (outside the CDR3, taken from reference TRBV28 and TRBJ1-5): DVKVTQSSRYLVKRTGEKVFLECVQDMDHENMFWYRQDPGLGLRLIYFSYDVKMKEKGDIPEGYSVSREKKERFSLILESASTNQTSMYLCASSLQGQAAGQPQHFGDGTRLSIL.

V and J are TRBV9 and TRBJ1-2; D perhaps matches TRBD1 (6 bases). The germline V gene encodes CDR1 SGDLS and CDR2 YYNGEE. Trimming shortened V by 0 bases and J by 8 bases, and 14 bases separated the two germline ends. The CDR3 spans 14 residues. The CDR3 region is CASSVEGGTGGYTF. The CDR3, as DNA: TGTGCCAGCAGCGTAGAGGGGGGGACGGGAGGCTACACCTTC.

The chain recombines TRBV5-1 with TRBJ1-2; D ambiguous. Germline CDR1 and CDR2: SGHRS and YFSETQ. The CDR3 has 15 residues. Trimming removed 4 bases from V and 0 bases from J, with 13 bases in between. The CDR3 here is CASSRGSDPNYGYTF. For the CDR3, the DNA is TGCGCCAGCAGCCGAGGATCCGATCCTAACTATGGCTACACCTTC.

This rearrangement joins TRBV3-1 (or the pseudogene TRBV3-2) to TRBJ2-3, with D tentatively TRBD2 (6 bases). Germline CDR1 and CDR2: LGHDT and YNNKEL (reference sequence). Trimming took off 0 bases at V and 1 base at J, with 11 bases between the two ends. The CDR3 consists of 16 residues. CDR3 nucleotides: TGTGCCAGCAGCCAAGACCCGGGAGTCGGCACAGATACGCAGTATTTT. Translation gives CASSQDPGVGTDTQYF.

V usage is TRBV19 and J usage is TRBJ1-4; 9 nucleotides align to TRBD1. Germline CDR1 and CDR2: LNHDA and SQIVND (reference sequence). Trimming at V came to 2 bases and at J to 7 bases, leaving 2 bases not matched to a gene. This CDR3 spans 14 amino acids. CDR3 coding DNA: TGTGCCAGTAGTATACGGGACAGGGCTGAAAAACTGTTTTTT. Amino acid sequence: CASSIRDRAEKLFF.

As to this clone: At one of its ends the junction is not consistent with the germline gene, which may arise from a read error. This chain links TRBV7-9 with TRBJ1-1, with D perhaps matching TRBD1 (6 bases). In germline, CDR1 is SEHNR, CDR2 FQNEAQ (reference sequence). The length of the CDR3 is 16 residues. This CDR3 reads CASSLGWGQKNSEAFF. CDR3 nucleotide sequence: TGTGCCAGCAGCTTAGGGTGGGGGCAGAAGAACTCTGAAGCTTTCTTT.

The rearrangement uses TRBV7-9 and TRBJ1-4, with D maybe TRBD1 (5 bases). V gave up 4 bases and J gave up 6 bases, with 9 bases separating them. CDR3 length equals 13 residues. CDR1 and CDR2 from the germline V gene are SEHNR and FQNEAQ (reference sequence). The CDR3 is CASSSGTYEKLFF. CDR3 sequence (DNA): TGTGCCAGCAGCTCCGGGACTTATGAAAAACTGTTTTTT.

This clone occurred once. V gene TRBV9 combines with J gene TRBJ1-6; TRBD1 matches 8 bases. The CDR3 runs to 16 residues. CDR1 SGDLS and CDR2 YYNGEE come from the germline V gene. V shed 6 bases, J shed 0 bases, and the junction held 5 bases outside the gene matches. CDR3 residues: CASTQGAASYNSPLHF. The CDR3 DNA reads as TGTGCCAGCACCCAGGGGGCAGCCTCCTATAATTCACCCCTCCACTTT.

The chain recombines TRBV4-1 with TRBJ1-5; 7 nucleotides align to TRBD1. CDR1 and CDR2 from the germline V gene are MGHRA and YSYEKL. This CDR3 contains 14 residues. V was pared by 2 bases and J by 6 bases, with 4 bases of the junction left unmatched. CDR3 sequence: CASSQQGVFQPQHF. The CDR3, as DNA: TGCGCCAGCAGCCAACAGGGGGTGTTTCAGCCCCAGCATTTT.

The CDR3 bases are TGTGCCAGCAGTAACAGGGCGAAAGGGTCCTACGAGCAGTACTTC. It codes for CASSNRAKGSYEQYF. The chain combines TRBV25-1 with TRBJ2-7; D perhaps matches TRBD1 (6 bases). Germline lookup yields CDR1 MGHDK and CDR2 SYGVNS. V was clipped by 5 bases and J by 1 base, with 15 bases between them. The CDR3 contains 15 residues.

The rearrangement links TRBV28 to TRBJ1-2, with 7 bases matching TRBD1. The V and J ends lost 5 bases and 5 bases, in that order; junction bases with no gene match: 8. CDR1 is MDHEN, CDR2 SYDVKM, per germline. This CDR3 is 14 amino acids long. In nucleotides, the CDR3 is TGTGCCAGCAGTACCGGGACAGTAAAGTATGGCTACACCTTC. This codes for CASSTGTVKYGYTF.

This sequence joins TRBV5-8 and TRBJ2-5, with TRBD1 matching 7 bases. The CDR3 covers 17 residues. J was trimmed by 5 bases and V by 0 bases; bases with no gene match: 13. Germline V CDR1 and CDR2: SGHTS, YDEGEE. The DNA of the CDR3 is TGTGCCAGCAGCTTGGGAAGTAGGGGGCAGAAGTGGGAGACCCAGTACTTC. It is translated as CASSLGSRGQKWETQYF.

This rearrangement joins TRBV11-2 to TRBJ1-5; D not resolved. This CDR3 is built from 16 residues. Germline V CDR1 and CDR2: SGHAT, FQNNGV. Trimming removed 4 bases from V and 7 bases from J, with 20 bases in between. CDR3 sequence (DNA): TGTGCCAGCAGCTACACTGCGGGGAATTATGGACAGCCCCAGCATTTT. Residues: CASSYTAGNYGQPQHF.

The chain carries TRBV9 and TRBJ1-1; no clear D. V was shortened by 0 bases and J by 0 bases, with 9 bases between the two germline ends. The CDR3 is made up of 15 amino acids. From germline, CDR1 is SGDLS and CDR2 YYNGEE. CDR3 protein: CASSVGPGMNTEAFF. In DNA form, the CDR3 reads TGTGCCAGCAGCGTAGGTCCGGGAATGAACACTGAAGCTTTCTTT.

The gene calls are TRBV19 and TRBJ2-7; a possible D gene is TRBD2 (5 bases). Trimming took 5 bases from V and 3 from J, leaving 8 bases between them. The CDR3 is 12 residues long. Germline V gives CDR1 LNHDA, CDR2 SQIVND (reference sequence). CDR3 region: CASSPEGYEQYF. The CDR3 DNA sequence: TGTGCCAGTAGTCCAGAGGGCTACGAGCAGTACTTC.

This chain connects TRBV12-5 to TRBJ1-1; no clear D. Trimming stripped 3 bases from V and 8 bases from J, with 13 bases between. CDR1 and CDR2 (germline): LGHNT, FRNRAP. This CDR3 is 13 amino acids long. The CDR3, as DNA: TGTGCTAGTGGTTTCGATTGGGGAGACGAAGCTTTCTTT. Protein product: CASGFDWGDEAFF.

V and J are TRBV28 and TRBJ2-5, with D maybe TRBD2 (5 bases). CDR1 and CDR2 from the germline V gene are MDHEN and SYDVKM. The CDR3 spans 14 residues. V was shortened by 2 bases and J by 4 bases, with 11 bases between the two germline ends. The DNA for the CDR3 is TGTGCCAGCAGTTTAGTGGGAGTGCCAGAGACCCAGTACTTC. This sequence encodes CASSLVGVPETQYF.

The J gene is TRBJ1-3, the V gene TRBV5-8; D not resolved. The CDR3 runs 16 residues. The V end was cut by 3 bases, the J end by 0 bases, with 13 bases between. The germline V gene has CDR1 SGHTS and CDR2 YDEGEE. CDR3 region: CASSSRTHYSGNTIYF. The CDR3, as DNA: TGTGCCAGCAGCTCGAGAACTCATTACTCTGGAAACACCATATATTTT.

The CDR3 nucleotides are TGTGCCAGCAGCATATTAATACAGGGCTCCTACGAGCAGTACTTC. Amino acids: CASSILIQGSYEQYF. The chain combines TRBV7-2 with TRBJ2-7, with a weak D call TRBD1 (6 bases). Trimming left V 5 bases short and J 0 bases short, with 14 bases between. The CDR3 is 15 residues long. Germline lookup yields CDR1 SGHTA and CDR2 FQGNSA.

The CDR3 sequence is CASSLEVQGTQYF. Here the CDR3 DNA reads TGTGCCAGCAGCTTAGAGGTCCAGGGGACCCAGTACTTC. This chain joins TRBV7-6 and TRBJ2-5; maybe TRBD1 (5 bases). The germline V gene encodes CDR1 SGHVS and CDR2 FNYEAQ. V lost 1 base, J lost 7 bases, and 10 bases lay in between. The CDR3 consists of 13 residues.

A note on this clone: This sample includes further DNA sequences coding for the same CDR3. The gene calls are TRBV5-1 and TRBJ1-2, with 8 positions matching TRBD1. Germline-derived CDR1 and CDR2 are SGHRS and YFSETQ. J lost 3 bases, V lost 2 bases, and 3 bases had no gene match. This CDR3 region has 14 residues. CDR3 nucleotide sequence: TGCGCCAGCAGCTTAGGACAGGGAGACTATGGCTACACCTTC. Residues: CASSLGQGDYGYTF.

V gene TRBV6-2 or TRBV6-3 combines with J gene TRBJ2-7; D is unresolved. Germline CDR1 and CDR2: MNHEY and SVGEGT. Between the trimmed V and J ends, which lost 0 bases and 2 bases, there was a span of 11 bases. The CDR3 is 15 amino acids. CDR3 sequence reads: CASSYSSTATYEQYF. In DNA form, the CDR3 reads TGTGCCAGCAGTTACTCTTCCACAGCTACCTACGAGCAGTACTTC.

This chain links TRBV11-3 with TRBJ2-1, with 8 positions matching TRBD2. The CDR3 is made up of 16 amino acids. CDR1 SGHNT and CDR2 YENEEA come from the germline V gene. The trim removed 5 bases at V and 0 bases at J, leaving 6 bases unmatched. The CDR3 nucleotides are TGTGCCAGCAGCCAGGGACTAGTCGTCTCCTACAATGAGCAGTTCTTC. Its translation is CASSQGLVVSYNEQFF.

This chain joins TRBV29-1 and TRBJ2-4; TRBD2 matches at 12 bases. V shed 4 bases and J 3 bases; nucleotides not matched to a gene: 7. Germline-derived CDR1 and CDR2 are SQVTM and ANQGSEA. The CDR3 covers 16 residues. The CDR3 DNA reads TGCAGCGTTGTGGGGCTAGCGGGAGGGATCAAAAACATTCAGTACTTC. Amino acid sequence: CSVVGLAGGIKNIQYF.

The chain recombines TRBV28 with TRBJ1-6; TRBD1 matches 8 bases. CDR1 and CDR2 (germline): MDHEN, SYDVKM. The CDR3 contains 14 residues. V gave up 6 bases and J gave up 6 bases; unmatched junction bases: 4. CDR3 in DNA: TGTGCCAGCAGAGCGGGACAGGTTAATTCACCCCTCCACTTT. Its translation: CASRAGQVNSPLHF.

The chain recombines TRBV7-2 with TRBJ2-2, with 8 bases matching TRBD2. V trimming: 5 bases; J trimming: 4 bases; junction bases outside the gene matches: 6. Germline CDR1 and CDR2: SGHTA and FQGNSA. CDR3 size: 15 residues. CDR3 amino acids: CASSQPGLVTGELFF. The CDR3 DNA follows: TGTGCCAGCAGCCAACCGGGACTAGTCACCGGGGAGCTGTTTTTT.

The rearrangement links TRBV9 to TRBJ1-2; D not resolved. The V and J ends lost 4 bases and 8 bases respectively, with 15 bases between them. Per germline, CDR1 SGDLS and CDR2 YYNGEE. The CDR3 spans 13 residues. CDR3 sequence (DNA): TGTGCCAGCAGCCCCTGGCGGGCGCAAGGCTACACCTTC. It codes for CASSPWRAQGYTF.

The CDR3 loop reads CAISGGSGRDSIYNEQFF. CDR3 nucleotides: TGTGCCATCAGTGGGGGTAGCGGGAGGGATTCTATTTACAATGAGCAGTTCTTC. The rearrangement uses TRBV10-3 and TRBJ2-1; 11 bases map to TRBD2. The CDR3 has 18 amino acids. The ends lost 4 bases at V and 4 bases at J; junction bases unmatched: 12. CDR1 is ENHRY, CDR2 SYGVKD, per germline.

The rearrangement uses TRBV5-1 and TRBJ2-2; D gene uncertain. The CDR3 is made up of 15 amino acids. Trimming stripped 6 bases from V and 3 bases from J, with 15 bases between. The germline gives CDR1 SGHRS, CDR2 YFSETQ. The CDR3: CASKRSADYTGELFF. The CDR3 DNA follows: TGCGCCAGCAAAAGATCGGCGGATTACACCGGGGAGCTGTTTTTT.